Listed below are T cell receptor beta chains from one sample, sequenced in a study of blood T cell repertoires in COVID-19. Generated by immunoSEQ multiplex PCR, the TCRdb table keeps only in-frame clones and is missing some. The data contain about 250,000 clones, 87% of them seen just once; the ten biggest clones take up around 2.6%. Sequencing input: PBMCs or T cells enriched from blood (not recorded which). These receptors all stem from a woman in her thirties with acute COVID-19. CDR3s include the opening cysteine and the closing phenylalanine or tryptophan. The order of the fields is J gene, V gene, CDR3 protein.

J gene: TRBJ1-5
V gene: TRBV11-2
CDR3 protein: CASSLSGNQPQHF

J gene: TRBJ2-7
V gene: TRBV6-5
CDR3 protein: CASSLSGLSYEQYF

J gene: TRBJ1-2
V gene: TRBV5-1
CDR3 protein: CASSWDRGDGYTF

J gene: TRBJ2-1
V gene: TRBV9
CDR3 protein: CASSPRAENEQFF

J gene: TRBJ2-7
V gene: TRBV6-6
CDR3 protein: CASSLQDRGEQYF

J gene: TRBJ2-6
V gene: TRBV3-1/TRBV3-2
CDR3 protein: CASSQLPIQEGNEGANVLTF

J gene: TRBJ1-3
V gene: TRBV19
CDR3 protein: CASSIVVSSGNTIYF

J gene: TRBJ2-1
V gene: TRBV3-1/TRBV3-2
CDR3 protein: CASSGESGGDNEQFF

J gene: TRBJ2-7
V gene: TRBV19
CDR3 protein: CASSMDLEDYEQYF

J gene: TRBJ2-1
V gene: TRBV29-1
CDR3 protein: CSVHRQGSYNEQFF